The T cell receptor (beta chain) described here comes from a study of T cell responses to AZD1222 COVID-19 vaccine. This CDR3 comprises 15 residues. Germline CDR1 reads SGHRS; CDR2 reads YFSETQ. With V trimmed by 0 bases and J by 3 bases, 6 bases remained unmatched. In its sample, this clone was seen a few times. The repertoire was sequenced with immunoSEQ multiplex PCR; TCRdb's copy has only in-frame clones and lacks some. Counted here are roughly 120,000 clones, about 90% occurring once; the ten biggest clones make up 4.2%. The rearrangement links TRBV5-1 to TRBJ2-7; 7 bases map to TRBD1. This clonotype was sampled from an adult in good health. The sequencing used peripheral blood, collected on day 0 of AZD1222 vaccination. CDR3 region: CASSLESPGGYEQYF. CDR3 nucleotides: TGCGCCAGCAGCTTGGAGTCGCCAGGGGGCTACGAGCAGTACTTC.